The rows below give T cell receptor beta chains drawn from one sample of a study of T-cell reconstitution after alpha-beta-depleted transplantation in children. One entry per CDR3 protein, called by TCRdb with MiXCR from the PCR reads. This table has 180,000 or so distinct CDR3 sequences, roughly 6.3% appearing once. The source material was PBMCs, sampled before TCRalphabeta/CD19-depleted stem cell transplant. These receptors were obtained from a girl under two years old with combined immunodeficiency, due to receive a stem cell transplant. The CDR3 runs from the conserved cysteine through the conserved F or W. D genes are given only for firm matches. The size entry is marked missing in some rows and otherwise reads once, few, many or a size class.

D	V	size	J	CDR3	DNA
TRBD2	TRBV12-3/TRBV12-4	NA	TRBJ2-1	CASSAPLAGGVVDEQFF	TGTGCCAGCAGTGCTCCACTAGCGGGGGGGGTGGTCGATGAGCAGTTCTTC
NA	TRBV7-2	many	TRBJ2-5	CASRGLETQYF	TGTGCCAGCCGGGGCTTGGAGACCCAGTACTTC
TRBD2	TRBV10-3	many	TRBJ2-1	CAISDPGTMSGGLHNEQFF	TGTGCCATCAGTGACCCAGGGACGATGAGCGGGGGGCTTCACAATGAGCAGTTCTTC
NA	TRBV7-8	many	TRBJ2-3	CASSLVEVGTDTQYF	TGTGCCAGCAGCTTAGTGGAAGTAGGCACAGATACGCAGTATTTT
TRBD2	TRBV4-3	many	TRBJ2-1	CASSQETSRVSYNEQFF	TGCGCCAGCAGCCAAGAGACTAGCCGAGTATCCTACAATGAGCAGTTCTTC
TRBD2	TRBV4-3	many	TRBJ2-1	CASSLGGGPFNEQFF	TGCGCCAGCAGCCTCGGGGGGGGCCCGTTCAATGAGCAGTTCTTC
NA	TRBV6-1	NA	TRBJ2-6	CASSHNGAQSGANVLTF	TGTGCCAGCAGTCATAACGGCGCCCAGTCTGGGGCCAACGTCCTGACTTTC
NA	TRBV14	NA	TRBJ2-3	CASSPGGAATQYF	TGTGCCAGCAGCCCCGGGGGAGCGGCAACGCAGTATTTT
NA	TRBV6-5	many	TRBJ1-1	CASSYSSQNTEAFF	TGTGCCAGCAGTTACTCCTCACAGAACACTGAAGCTTTCTTT
NA	TRBV3-1	many	TRBJ2-1	CASSQPLGYSYNEQFF	TGTGCCAGCAGCCAACCCCTAGGATATTCCTACAATGAGCAGTTCTTC
NA	TRBV5-5	many	TRBJ2-1	CASLLASRNEQFF	TGTGCCAGCCTCCTAGCGTCAAGGAATGAGCAGTTCTTC
NA	TRBV12-3/TRBV12-4	many	TRBJ1-5	CASSLAGGAQPQHF	TGTGCCAGCAGTTTAGCAGGGGGAGCGCAGCCCCAGCATTTT
TRBD2	TRBV12-3/TRBV12-4	many	TRBJ2-3	CASSGTSGGTSTDTQYF	TGTGCCAGCAGTGGGACTAGCGGGGGGACTAGCACAGATACGCAGTATTTT
TRBD1	TRBV6-5	many	TRBJ1-1	CASSYGQELPEAFF	TGTGCCAGCAGTTACGGACAGGAGCTGCCTGAAGCTTTCTTT
TRBD2	TRBV20-1	many	TRBJ2-7	CSARDSETSGDVWLEQYF	TGCAGTGCTAGAGATAGCGAAACTAGCGGGGATGTTTGGCTCGAGCAGTACTTC
TRBD2	TRBV9	NA	TRBJ2-7	CASSPAGGGAYEQYF	TGTGCCAGCAGCCCAGCGGGAGGGGGCGCATACGAGCAGTACTTC
TRBD1	TRBV7-2	few	TRBJ2-4	CASSVDRANIQYF	TGTGCCAGCAGCGTTGACAGGGCAAACATTCAGTACTTC
NA	TRBV20-1	many	TRBJ2-1	CSTPSNNEQFF	TGCAGTACCCCTAGTAACAATGAGCAGTTCTTC
TRBD1	TRBV12-3/TRBV12-4	many	TRBJ2-7	CASSLTGNGDEQYF	TGTGCCAGCAGTTTGACAGGGAATGGGGACGAGCAGTACTTC
NA	TRBV11-2	many	TRBJ2-7	CASSSGNEQYF	TGTGCCAGCAGCTCCGGGAACGAGCAGTACTTC
NA	TRBV20-1	NA	TRBJ2-1	CSARPDTGWDNEQFF	TGCAGTGCTAGGCCCGACACGGGGTGGGACAATGAGCAGTTCTTC
TRBD2	TRBV9	few	TRBJ2-1	CASSVGLAHNEQFF	TGTGCCAGCAGCGTAGGACTAGCCCACAATGAGCAGTTCTTC
NA	TRBV11-3	many	TRBJ2-7	CASGSYEQYF	TGTGCCAGCGGTTCCTACGAGCAGTACTTC
NA	TRBV7-6	many	TRBJ1-1	CASSLIPGMNTEAFF	TGTGCCAGCAGCTTAATTCCGGGTATGAACACTGAAGCTTTCTTT
TRBD1	TRBV11-1	many	TRBJ2-7	CASSLADRGTYEQYF	TGTGCCAGCAGCTTAGCTGACAGGGGCACCTACGAGCAGTACTTC
TRBD2	TRBV29-1	many	TRBJ2-3	CSVPGTSGTDTQYF	TGCAGCGTCCCTGGGACTAGCGGAACAGATACGCAGTATTTT